A selection of T cell receptor beta chains follows, all from one sample in a study of T cells in Graves' hyperthyroidism and ophthalmopathy. TCRdb re-analysed the multiplex PCR reads in MiXCR, keeping a single row per CDR3 protein. The repertoire holds around 340,000 distinct CDR3 sequences, with roughly a sixth as singletons. Input material: blood. The receptors were sampled from a woman in her twenties or thirties with Graves' hyperthyroidism that later progressed to Graves' ophthalmopathy. Each CDR3 is given with its conserved first and last residue. D genes are given only for firm matches. Size is stated for part of the rows, as once, few or many counts, or as a class when the clone is expanded.

clone_size	d_call	v_call	j_call	cdr3_aa	cdr3_nt
many	TRBD1	TRBV27	TRBJ1-2	CASSDRTGPNYGYTF	TGTGCCAGCAGTGACCGGACAGGGCCAAACTATGGCTACACCTTC
many	TRBD2	TRBV12-3/TRBV12-4	TRBJ2-5	CASSSLSGRGETQYF	TGTGCCAGCAGTTCACTTAGCGGGAGGGGAGAGACCCAGTACTTC
many	NA	TRBV19	TRBJ1-5	CASSSLGRISNQPQHF	TGTGCCAGTAGTTCTCTTGGCAGAATAAGCAATCAGCCCCAGCATTTT
few	NA	TRBV5-4	TRBJ2-1	CASSGTGNNEQFF	TGTGCCAGCAGCGGTACAGGGAACAATGAGCAGTTCTTC
few	TRBD1	TRBV30	TRBJ1-2	CAWALGWPLDRGHGYTF	TGTGCCTGGGCTCTCGGGTGGCCTTTGGACAGGGGGCATGGCTACACCTTC
few	NA	TRBV28	TRBJ2-7	CAGSSPQSAFGNEQYF	TGTGCCGGCAGTTCCCCCCAATCCGCGTTTGGGAACGAGCAGTACTTC
few	TRBD2	TRBV7-2	TRBJ2-1	CASRSRGGRSYNEQFF	TGTGCCAGCAGGAGCCGGGGAGGGCGCTCCTACAATGAGCAGTTCTTC
many	TRBD2	TRBV20-1	TRBJ2-1	CSASGGLSLNEQFF	TGCAGCGCTAGCGGGGGGTTATCCCTGAATGAGCAGTTCTTC
many	TRBD1	TRBV7-6	TRBJ1-2	CASSSGQGNYGYTF	TGTGCCAGCAGCTCAGGACAGGGAAACTATGGCTACACCTTC
few	NA	TRBV18	TRBJ2-3	CASSPSQSTDTQYF	TGTGCCAGCTCACCAAGCCAGAGCACAGATACGCAGTATTTT
many	NA	TRBV12-3/TRBV12-4	TRBJ2-5	CASSTTPFPRETQYF	TGTGCCAGCAGTACCACGCCGTTCCCCAGGGAGACCCAGTACTTC
NA	NA	TRBV6-6	TRBJ1-5	CASSYSMRGSQHF	TGTGCCAGCAGTTACTCGATGCGGGGCTCCCAGCATTTT
many	NA	TRBV6-2/TRBV6-3	TRBJ2-7	CASRGTEGTYEQYF	TGTGCCAGCAGGGGGACTGAGGGAACCTACGAGCAGTACTTC
many	NA	TRBV20-1	TRBJ2-7	CSASIPRAYEQYF	TGCAGTGCTAGTATTCCTCGGGCCTACGAGCAGTACTTC
many	NA	TRBV2	TRBJ1-6	CASMGAANNSPLHF	TGTGCCAGCATGGGGGCGGCGAATAATTCACCCCTCCACTTT
NA	NA	TRBV20-1	TRBJ2-3	CSAIFKADTQYF	TGCAGTGCTATATTTAAGGCAGATACGCAGTATTTT
many	TRBD2	TRBV7-9	TRBJ2-2	CASSILAGEGGELFF	TGTGCCAGCAGCATTCTAGCGGGAGAGGGCGGGGAGCTGTTTTTT
many	TRBD1	TRBV6-1	TRBJ1-1	CASSWDREIGNTEAFF	TGTGCCAGCAGTTGGGACAGGGAGATTGGGAACACTGAAGCTTTCTTT
many	NA	TRBV19	TRBJ1-1	CASSIDRGGRAFF	TGTGCCAGTAGTATAGATCGAGGTGGGAGGGCTTTCTTT
many	NA	TRBV30	TRBJ2-7	CAWSRGEVYEQYF	TGTGCCTGGAGCCGAGGGGAGGTTTACGAGCAGTACTTC
few	TRBD2	TRBV24-1	TRBJ2-3	CATSPFSAGDAQYF	TGTGCCACCAGCCCTTTCTCAGCGGGAGATGCGCAGTATTTT
many	NA	TRBV19	TRBJ1-1	CASMLRTMNTEAFF	TGTGCCAGTATGCTCCGTACAATGAACACTGAAGCTTTCTTT
NA	NA	TRBV2	TRBJ1-1	CASKGPGTEAFF	TGTGCCAGCAAGGGACCGGGCACTGAAGCTTTCTTT
NA	TRBD1	TRBV2	TRBJ1-2	CASSDRGQEGYTF	TGTGCCAGCAGTGACAGGGGGCAGGAAGGCTACACCTTC
many	TRBD1	TRBV29-1	TRBJ2-1	CSVEGGQGVDNEQFF	TGCAGCGTTGAAGGGGGACAGGGGGTTGACAATGAGCAGTTCTTC
NA	NA	TRBV5-1	TRBJ2-1	CASSLGGSYEQFF	TGCGCCAGCAGCTTGGGCGGCTCCTACGAGCAGTTCTTC